This entry lists 16 T cell receptor beta chains sequenced from one sample in a study of metastatic and nonmetastatic thyroid tumors. Using MiXCR, TCRdb reanalyzed the PCR reads. The data contain approximately 34,000 clones, 18% of them seen just once; the ten biggest clones take up approximately 10%. Patients were all untreated before their thyroid surgery. Sequenced material: blood. These receptors originate from a female donor with papillary thyroid cancer or a benign thyroid nodule (not recorded which). Some clones in this sample may be carry-over from other donors' samples.

As for this clone: With a much larger clone just one base away, this may be a read error. This chain's CDR3 is CAISTRLAGGVTQYF. The CDR3 DNA reads as TGTGCCATCAGCACCAGACTAGCGGGAGGGGTGACCCAGTACTTC. The chain recombines TRBV7-6 with TRBJ2-5, with TRBD2 matching 14 bases. This CDR3 spans 15 amino acids. CDR1 SGHVS and CDR2 FNYEAQ come from the germline V gene.

The rearrangement joins TRBV6-2 or TRBV6-3 to TRBJ1-1; 8 nucleotides align to TRBD1. Per germline, CDR1 MNHEY and CDR2 SVGEGT. CDR3 length equals 13 residues. Losses at the gene ends were 10 bases for V and 4 bases for J; bases not matched to a gene: 8. This CDR3 is CAIRDTGGTEAFF. The CDR3 nucleotides read TGTGCCATCCGGGACACAGGGGGCACTGAAGCTTTCTTT.

This clone came up many times. The sample holds other DNA sequences that translate to the same CDR3. V and J are TRBV28 and TRBJ1-1, with TRBD1 as a possible D gene (5 bases). The CDR3 sequence is 11 residues long. The ends were cut back, 8 bases at V and 4 bases at J, with 8 bases in the middle. CDR1 and CDR2 (germline): MDHEN, SYDVKM. CDR3 region: CASLRVTEAFF. The CDR3 nucleotides are TGTGCCAGCCTCAGGGTCACTGAAGCTTTCTTT.

This clone was seen more than once but under ten times. The V gene is TRBV28, the J gene TRBJ2-6; D unclear. V was clipped by 2 bases and J by 4 bases, with 9 bases between them. The CDR3 totals 15 residues. In germline, CDR1 is MDHEN, CDR2 SYDVKM. The CDR3 bases are TGTGCCAGCAGTTTACAGGTCTGGGGGGCCAACGTCCTGACTTTC. It codes for CASSLQVWGANVLTF. Using reference TRBV28 and TRBJ2-6 for the parts outside the CDR3, the full variable domain is DVKVTQSSRYLVKRTGEKVFLECVQDMDHENMFWYRQDPGLGLRLIYFSYDVKMKEKGDIPEGYSVSREKKERFSLILESASTNQTSMYLCASSLQVWGANVLTFGAGSRLTVL.

This clone occurred many times. The CDR3: CASSIQQGTGELFF. The CDR3 nucleotides are TGTGCCAGTAGTATCCAACAGGGGACCGGGGAGCTGTTTTTT. The chain carries TRBV19 and TRBJ2-2; TRBD1 agrees at 7 bases. V was pared by 3 bases and J by 5 bases, with 3 bases of the junction left unmatched. This CDR3 spans 14 amino acids. Looked up from germline, CDR1 is LNHDA and CDR2 is SQIVND (reference sequence).

This clone was counted at least ten times. The junction does not match germline at one end; this may be a read error. The same CDR3 can be traced to other DNA sequences in this sample. The chain combines TRBV27 with TRBJ2-3; TRBD1 matches 7 bases. Germline loops: CDR1 MNHEY, CDR2 SMNVEV (reference sequence). CDR3 length: 17 residues. The CDR3, as DNA: TGTGCCGGCAGTTTCCTAACAGGGGTGGGAGTTGTAGATACGCAGTATTTT. It specifies CAGSFLTGVGVVDTQYF.

Ten or more counts support this clone. V usage is TRBV5-1 and J usage is TRBJ2-2; D remains unclear. CDR3 length: 15 amino acids. The germline CDR1 and CDR2 sequences are SGHRS and YFSETQ. V was cut by 0 bases and J by 4 bases, with 10 bases left in between. In DNA form, the CDR3 reads TGCGCCAGCAGCTTGGTTCCAGAGACCACCGGGGAGCTGTTTTTT. This encodes CASSLVPETTGELFF.

This clone was observed many times. This sequence joins TRBV19 and TRBJ2-3; 7 nucleotides align to TRBD2. This CDR3 is built from 15 residues. V trimming: 4 bases; J trimming: 2 bases; junction bases outside the gene matches: 6. Germline V gene data show CDR1 as LNHDA and CDR2 as SQIVND (reference sequence). The CDR3 DNA reads TGTGCCAGTAGTAGAGGCAGCGGGGACACAGATACGCAGTATTTT. Translated, it gives CASSRGSGDTDTQYF.

This clone has just a few counts. The rearrangement uses TRBV5-8 and TRBJ2-5; D not certain. V dropped 0 bases and J dropped 4 bases, with 7 bases sitting between them. From germline, CDR1 is SGHTS and CDR2 YDEGEE. The CDR3 totals 13 residues. This CDR3 is CASSLVGVETQYF. DNA of the CDR3: TGTGCCAGCAGCTTGGTCGGAGTAGAGACCCAGTACTTC.

The chain has TRBV11-2 and TRBJ2-3, with 10 bases aligning to TRBD2. Germline V gene lookup returns CDR1 SGHAT and CDR2 FQNNGV. Losses at the gene ends were 5 bases for V and 5 bases for J; bases not matched to a gene: 10. This CDR3 comprises 16 residues. CDR3 residues: CASSPLAGVDVDTQYF. The CDR3 DNA reads TGTGCCAGCAGCCCCCTAGCGGGGGTCGACGTAGATACGCAGTATTTT.

Many counts were recorded for this clone. V is TRBV6-1 and J is TRBJ2-3; D is perhaps TRBD2 (5 bases). The CDR3 consists of 16 residues. Trimming took off 1 base at V and 4 bases at J, with 15 bases between the two ends. CDR1 MNHNS and CDR2 SASEGT come from the germline V gene. CDR3 sequence (DNA): TGTGCCAGCAGTGAAGGGGTAGGGAGTTGGGCAGATACGCAGTATTTT. Translated: CASSEGVGSWADTQYF.

This clone was recorded at least ten times. The chain employs TRBV30 and TRBJ1-4; the D is unclear. Germline lookup yields CDR1 GTSNPN and CDR2 SVGIG (reference sequence). This CDR3 region has 11 residues. V lost 2 bases to trimming and J lost 8 bases, with 6 bases between them. The CDR3: CAWSLREKLFF. CDR3 DNA: TGTGCCTGGAGTTTACGGGAAAAACTGTTTTTT.

The V call is TRBV7-3, the J call TRBJ2-7, with D perhaps TRBD2 (7 bases). The V gene lost 1 base and the J gene lost 3 bases, with 28 bases spanning the gap. Germline V CDR1 and CDR2: SGHTA, FQGTGA. The CDR3 loop spans 20 amino acids. CDR3 in DNA: TGTGCCAGCAGCTTAAGTTTAGGCGGGGGCTCACCCCGGGATAACTACGAGCAGTACTTC. Protein product: CASSLSLGGGSPRDNYEQYF. Together with reference TRBV7-3 and TRBJ2-7, the CDR3 gives the full variable domain: GAGVSQTPSNKVTEKGKYVELRCDPISGHTALYWYRQSLGQGPEFLIYFQGTGAADDSGLPNDRFFAVRPEGSVSTLKIQRTERGDSAVYLCASSLSLGGGSPRDNYEQYFGPGTRLTVT.

The chain joins TRBV7-3 to TRBJ2-1; possible D gene TRBD2, 7 bases. The germline gives CDR1 SGHTA, CDR2 FQGTGA. The CDR3 consists of 14 residues. Trimming shortened V by 5 bases and J by 7 bases, and 15 bases separated the two germline ends. The CDR3 nucleotides read TGTGCCAGCAGCCTACCCGGGGGGCAGAATGAGCAGTTCTTC. Its translation: CASSLPGGQNEQFF.

This clone was seen at least ten times. The CDR3 DNA sequence: TGTGCCAGCAGCCCCAGCTCGCGGGCGAACACCGGGGAGCTGTTTTTT. Protein sequence: CASSPSSRANTGELFF. This sequence joins TRBV11-2 and TRBJ2-2, with D perhaps TRBD2 (5 bases). Trimming pared 5 bases from V and 0 bases from J, leaving 13 bases between. The length of the CDR3 is 16 residues. The germline V gene encodes CDR1 SGHAT and CDR2 FQNNGV.

This clone has ten or more counts. This rearrangement joins TRBV2 to TRBJ2-1, with D unresolved. V was shortened by 6 bases and J by 10 bases, with 13 bases between the two germline ends. In germline, CDR1 is SNHLY, CDR2 FYNNEI. This CDR3 contains 12 residues. The CDR3 region has the DNA TGTGCCAGCAGCCTGCCTGGGCGGGAGCAGTTCTTC. Amino acids: CASSLPGREQFF.